What follows is one T cell receptor (beta chain) and its context. CDR1 is LGHNT, CDR2 FRNRAP, per germline. The CDR3 has 14 residues. The trim removed 5 bases at V and 6 bases at J, leaving 10 bases unmatched. In the original processing: Reference gene primers were amplified, and this amplification served to estimate nucleated cell counts. TCRdb's copy holds only in-frame clones and misses some; the assay was immunoSEQ multiplex PCR. D and trimming were read from the DNA, whereas the V and J calls and clone size are those reported in that table. Seen here are fewer than 250,000 clones, around 80% observed once, and the top ten hold 10% to 15%. The sample originates from a study of blood T cell repertoires in COVID-19. Looking at the study overall: There were acute and convalescent COVID-19 samples, and they came from the United States, Italy and Spain. T cells, B-cell-depleted T cells, or PBMCs supplied cDNA or gDNA.

V usage is TRBV12-5 and J usage is TRBJ2-7, with 7 bases matching TRBD1. The clonotype originates from a woman aged 40 to 50 with acute or convalescent COVID-19. Sequencing used peripheral blood. The DNA for the CDR3 is TGTGCTAGTGGTCCCGGACAGGATAATGGCGAGCAGTACTTC. It yields the protein CASGPGQDNGEQYF. Together with reference TRBV12-5 and TRBJ2-7, the CDR3 gives the full variable domain: DARVTQTPRHKVTEMGQEVTMRCQPILGHNTVFWYRQTMMQGLELLAYFRNRAPLDDSGMPKDRFSAEMPDATLATLKIQPSEPRDSAVYFCASGPGQDNGEQYFGPGTRLTVT.